This T cell receptor beta chain was obtained from a study of OX40 agonist ivuxolimab in advanced cancers. Whole-study context: Partial responses were seen in three patients, one with hepatocellular carcinoma and two with cutaneous melanoma.

Generated by immunoSEQ multiplex PCR, the TCRdb table keeps only in-frame clones and is missing some. The sample consists of over 50,000 clones, nearly 90% of them appearing once. CDR1 and CDR2 (germline): SGHKS, YYEKEE (reference sequence). V shed 4 bases and J shed 1 base, with 14 bases lying between them. The CDR3 loop spans 15 amino acids. The sample here was CD4+ or CD8+ T cells sorted from blood, taken in a trial of the OX40 agonist ivuxolimab. This chain links TRBV5-5 with TRBJ1-2; D is possibly TRBD1 (5 bases). The sequence was collected from an adult with an advanced solid tumor such as melanoma, head and neck, liver or kidney cancer. The CDR3 reads CASSRGLGGNYGYTF. The CDR3 coding sequence is TGTGCCAGCAGCCGGGGCCTGGGCGGTAACTATGGCTACACCTTC.